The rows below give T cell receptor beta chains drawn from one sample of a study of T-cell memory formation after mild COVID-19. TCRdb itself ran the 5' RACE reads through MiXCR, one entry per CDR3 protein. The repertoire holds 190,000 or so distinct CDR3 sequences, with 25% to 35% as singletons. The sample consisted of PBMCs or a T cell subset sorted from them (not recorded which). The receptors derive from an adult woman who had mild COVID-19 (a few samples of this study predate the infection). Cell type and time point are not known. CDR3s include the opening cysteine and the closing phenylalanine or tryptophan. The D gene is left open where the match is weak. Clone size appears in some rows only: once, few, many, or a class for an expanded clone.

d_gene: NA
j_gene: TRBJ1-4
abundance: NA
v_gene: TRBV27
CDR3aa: CASSLNFNEKLFF
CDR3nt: TGTGCCAGCAGTTTGAACTTTAATGAAAAACTGTTTTTT

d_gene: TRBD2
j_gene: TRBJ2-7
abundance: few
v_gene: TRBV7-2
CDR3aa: CASSLGLAGEMVNTEQYF
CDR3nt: TGTGCCAGCAGCCTCGGTCTAGCGGGAGAGATGGTTAATACAGAGCAGTACTTC

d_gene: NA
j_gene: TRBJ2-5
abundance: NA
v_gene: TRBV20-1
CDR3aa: CSARVSGAETQYF
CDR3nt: TGCAGTGCTAGAGTGTCAGGGGCCGAGACCCAGTACTTC

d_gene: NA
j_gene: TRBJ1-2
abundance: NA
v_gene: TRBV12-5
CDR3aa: CASGRAGVLYGYTF
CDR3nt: TGTGCTAGTGGCCGTGCGGGAGTCCTCTATGGCTACACCTTC

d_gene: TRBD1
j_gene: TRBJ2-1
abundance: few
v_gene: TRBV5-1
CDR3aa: CASSSPGQVELLSYNEQFF
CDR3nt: TGCGCCAGCAGCTCCCCGGGACAGGTAGAATTACTTTCCTACAATGAGCAGTTCTTC

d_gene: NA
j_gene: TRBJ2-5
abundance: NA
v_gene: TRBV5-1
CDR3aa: CASSLVGQSGETQYF
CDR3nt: TGCGCCAGCAGCTTGGTGGGGCAGAGCGGAGAGACCCAGTACTTC

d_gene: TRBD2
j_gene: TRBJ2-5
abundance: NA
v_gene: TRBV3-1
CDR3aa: CASSQVLLLAGVETQYF
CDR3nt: TGTGCCAGCAGCCAAGTGCTCCTGTTAGCGGGAGTGGAGACCCAGTACTTC

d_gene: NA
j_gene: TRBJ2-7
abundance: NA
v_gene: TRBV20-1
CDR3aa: CSARTGGGSSYEQYF
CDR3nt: TGCAGTGCTAGAACCGGAGGGGGCTCCTCCTACGAGCAGTACTTC

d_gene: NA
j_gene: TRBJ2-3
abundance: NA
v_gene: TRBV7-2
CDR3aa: CASSHALAGHTDTQYF
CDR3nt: TGTGCCAGCAGCCACGCGTTGGCGGGACACACAGATACGCAGTATTTT

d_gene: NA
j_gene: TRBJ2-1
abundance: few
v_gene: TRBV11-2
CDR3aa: CASSREVPGLNEQFF
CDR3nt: TGTGCCAGCAGCCGAGAGGTCCCGGGGCTCAATGAGCAGTTCTTC

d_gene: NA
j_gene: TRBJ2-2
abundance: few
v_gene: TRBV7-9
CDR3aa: CASSLDYTGELFF
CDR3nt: TGTGCCAGCAGCCTAGACTACACCGGGGAGCTGTTTTTT

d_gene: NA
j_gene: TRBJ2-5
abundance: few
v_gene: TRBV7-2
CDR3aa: CASSPSSGGRETQYF
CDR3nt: TGTGCCAGCAGCCCAAGCTCAGGGGGGCGAGAGACCCAGTACTTC

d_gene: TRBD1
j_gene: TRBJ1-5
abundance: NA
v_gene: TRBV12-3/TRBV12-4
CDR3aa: CASSPTGGTQDNQPQHF
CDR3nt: TGTGCCAGCAGTCCTACAGGGGGCACCCAGGACAATCAGCCCCAGCATTTT

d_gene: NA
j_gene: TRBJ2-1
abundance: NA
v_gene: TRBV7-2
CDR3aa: CASSSPDNEQFF
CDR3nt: TGTGCCAGCAGCTCCCCGGACAATGAGCAGTTCTTC

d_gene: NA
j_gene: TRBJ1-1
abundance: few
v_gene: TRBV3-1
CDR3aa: CASSLPYFGEAFF
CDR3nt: TGTGCCAGCAGCTTGCCCTATTTTGGTGAAGCTTTCTTT

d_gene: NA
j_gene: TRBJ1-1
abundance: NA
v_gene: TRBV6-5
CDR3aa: CASSPFDRKNTEAFF
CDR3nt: TGTGCCAGCAGCCCCTTTGACAGGAAGAACACTGAAGCTTTCTTT

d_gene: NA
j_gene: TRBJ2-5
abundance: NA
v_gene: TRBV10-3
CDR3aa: CATRPGPETQYF
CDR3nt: TGTGCCACGCGCCCAGGGCCGGAGACCCAGTACTTC

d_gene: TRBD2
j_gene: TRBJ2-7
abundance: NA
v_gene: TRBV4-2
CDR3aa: CASSPLGGGYYEQYF
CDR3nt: TGTGCCAGCAGCCCGCTGGGCGGGGGGTACTACGAGCAGTACTTC

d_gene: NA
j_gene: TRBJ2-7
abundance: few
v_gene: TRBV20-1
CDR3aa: CSAGTLAYEQYF
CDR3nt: TGCAGTGCTGGGACGTTGGCCTACGAGCAGTACTTC

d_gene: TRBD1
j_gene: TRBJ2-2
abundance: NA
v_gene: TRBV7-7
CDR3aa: CASSRTSGQSGELFF
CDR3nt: TGTGCCAGCAGCCGTACATCGGGACAGTCCGGGGAGCTGTTTTTT

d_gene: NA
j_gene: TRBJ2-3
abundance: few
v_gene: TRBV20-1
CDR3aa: CSAREGGEFTDTQYF
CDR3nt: TGCAGTGCTAGAGAGGGCGGGGAGTTCACAGATACGCAGTATTTT

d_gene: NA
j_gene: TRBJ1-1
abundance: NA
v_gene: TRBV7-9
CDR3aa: CASRLVGLGSKAFF
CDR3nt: TGTGCCAGCAGACTAGTGGGTCTGGGATCCAAAGCTTTCTTT

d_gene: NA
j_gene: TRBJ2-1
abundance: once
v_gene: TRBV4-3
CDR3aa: CASSQDGPFILSNEQFF
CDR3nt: TGCGCCAGCAGCCAAGATGGGCCTTTTATCCTTTCCAATGAGCAGTTCTTC

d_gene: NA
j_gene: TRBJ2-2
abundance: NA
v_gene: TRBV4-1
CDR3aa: CASSHDTFTGELFF
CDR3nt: TGCGCCAGCAGCCACGACACGTTCACCGGGGAGCTGTTTTTT

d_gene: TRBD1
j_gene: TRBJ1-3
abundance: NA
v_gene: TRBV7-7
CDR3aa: CASSPGQGGNTIYF
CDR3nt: TGTGCTAGCAGCCCGGGACAGGGTGGAAACACCATATATTTT

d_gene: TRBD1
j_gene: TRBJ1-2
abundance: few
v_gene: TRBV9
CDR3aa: CASSAATGAWGYTF
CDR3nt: TGTGCCAGCAGCGCAGCGACAGGGGCGTGGGGCTACACCTTC

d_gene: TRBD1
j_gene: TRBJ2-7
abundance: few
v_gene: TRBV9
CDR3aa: CASSTQTGNEQYF
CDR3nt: TGTGCCAGCAGCACCCAGACAGGGAACGAGCAGTACTTC

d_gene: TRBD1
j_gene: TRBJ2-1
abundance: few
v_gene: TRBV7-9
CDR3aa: CASSLTQGVQFF
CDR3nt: TGTGCCAGCAGCTTAACACAGGGGGTTCAGTTCTTC

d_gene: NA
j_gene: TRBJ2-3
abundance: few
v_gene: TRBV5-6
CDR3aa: CASSFLGPGTDTQYF
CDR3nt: TGTGCCAGCAGCTTTTTAGGACCTGGGACAGATACGCAGTATTTT

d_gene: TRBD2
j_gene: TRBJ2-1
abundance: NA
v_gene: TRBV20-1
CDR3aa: CSAGASGSGGYNEQFF
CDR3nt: TGCAGTGCTGGGGCATCGGGTAGCGGGGGCTACAATGAGCAGTTCTTC

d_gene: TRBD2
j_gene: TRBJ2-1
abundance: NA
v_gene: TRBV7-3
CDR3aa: CASSPSSGSNNEQFF
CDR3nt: TGTGCCAGCAGCCCCTCTAGCGGGAGCAACAATGAGCAGTTCTTC

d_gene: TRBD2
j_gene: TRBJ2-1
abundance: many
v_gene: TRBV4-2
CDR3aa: CASSPKRSGLASSEQFF
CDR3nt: TGTGCCAGCAGCCCGAAAAGGTCGGGACTAGCGAGCTCTGAGCAGTTCTTC

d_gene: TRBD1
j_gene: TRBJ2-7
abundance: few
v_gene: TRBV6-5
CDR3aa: CASSYSMGTGAEQYF
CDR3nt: TGTGCCAGCAGTTACTCGATGGGGACAGGGGCCGAGCAGTACTTC

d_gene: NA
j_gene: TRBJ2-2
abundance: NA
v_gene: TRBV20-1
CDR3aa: CSARTTNTGELFF
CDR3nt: TGCAGTGCTCGGACAACGAACACCGGGGAGCTGTTTTTT

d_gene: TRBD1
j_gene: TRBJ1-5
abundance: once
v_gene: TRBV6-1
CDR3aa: CASSQTTGANQPQHF
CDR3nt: TGTGCCAGCAGCCAAACGACAGGGGCAAATCAGCCCCAGCATTTT

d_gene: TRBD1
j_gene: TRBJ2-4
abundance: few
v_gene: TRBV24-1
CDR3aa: CATSDKQGRVDIQYF
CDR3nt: TGTGCCACCAGTGACAAACAGGGGAGAGTTGACATTCAGTACTTC

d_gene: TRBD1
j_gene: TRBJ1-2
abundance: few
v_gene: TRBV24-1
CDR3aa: CATSEGTGMVAGYTF
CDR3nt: TGTGCCACCAGCGAGGGGACAGGGATGGTGGCTGGCTACACCTTC

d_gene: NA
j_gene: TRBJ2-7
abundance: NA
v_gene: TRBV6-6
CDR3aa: CASSYSATGYGEQYF
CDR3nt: TGTGCCAGCAGTTACTCAGCGACAGGTTACGGCGAGCAGTACTTC

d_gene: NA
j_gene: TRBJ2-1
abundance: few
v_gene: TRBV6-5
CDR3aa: CASSQATGGWNEQFF
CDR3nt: TGTGCCAGCAGTCAGGCAACTGGGGGTTGGAATGAGCAGTTCTTC

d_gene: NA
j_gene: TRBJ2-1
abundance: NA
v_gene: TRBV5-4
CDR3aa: CATTALDEQFF
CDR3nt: TGTGCCACAACAGCATTGGATGAGCAGTTCTTC

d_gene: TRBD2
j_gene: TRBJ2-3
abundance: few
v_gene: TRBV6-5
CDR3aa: CASTQGGSPTDTQYF
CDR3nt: TGTGCCAGCACCCAGGGAGGGAGTCCCACAGATACGCAGTATTTT

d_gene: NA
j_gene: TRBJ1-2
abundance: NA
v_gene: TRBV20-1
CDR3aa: CSARNSDLQVGGYTF
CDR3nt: TGCAGTGCGCGTAACTCGGATCTCCAGGTCGGGGGCTACACCTTC

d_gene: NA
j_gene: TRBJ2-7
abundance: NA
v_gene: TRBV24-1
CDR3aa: CATSAVRTDGVGYEQYF
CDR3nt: TGTGCCACCAGTGCTGTGAGGACTGACGGGGTTGGGTACGAGCAGTACTTC

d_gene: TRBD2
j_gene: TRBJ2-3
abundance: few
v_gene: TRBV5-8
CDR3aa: CASSPLGGGLTQYF
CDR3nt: TGTGCCAGCAGCCCGCTGGGGGGGGGTTTGACGCAGTATTTT

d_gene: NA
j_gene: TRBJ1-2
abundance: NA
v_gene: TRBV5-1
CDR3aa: CASNGDHYGYTF
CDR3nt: TGCGCCAGCAATGGAGATCACTATGGCTACACCTTC

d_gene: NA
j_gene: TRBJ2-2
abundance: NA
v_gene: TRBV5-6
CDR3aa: CASSLGGTNTGELFF
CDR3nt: TGTGCCAGCAGCTTGGGGGGTACGAACACCGGGGAGCTGTTTTTT

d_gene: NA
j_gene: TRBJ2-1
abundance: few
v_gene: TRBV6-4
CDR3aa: CASSDSASSYNEQFF
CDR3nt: TGTGCCAGCAGTGACTCGGCTAGCTCCTACAATGAGCAGTTCTTC

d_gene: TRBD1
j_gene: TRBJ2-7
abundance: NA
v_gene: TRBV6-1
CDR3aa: CASSGGTGLYEQYF
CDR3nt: TGTGCCAGCAGTGGAGGGACAGGGTTATACGAGCAGTACTTC

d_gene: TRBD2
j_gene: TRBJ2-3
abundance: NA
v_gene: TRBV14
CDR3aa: CASSQTVAGGYTDTQYF
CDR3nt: TGTGCCAGCAGCCAAACGGTAGCGGGAGGGTACACAGATACGCAGTATTTT

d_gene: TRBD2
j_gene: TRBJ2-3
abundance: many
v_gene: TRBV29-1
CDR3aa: CSGSGTSPDTQYF
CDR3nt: TGCAGCGGGTCGGGGACTAGTCCAGATACGCAGTATTTT

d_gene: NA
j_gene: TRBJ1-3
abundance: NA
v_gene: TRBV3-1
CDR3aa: CASSQDRTHGNTIYF
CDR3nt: TGTGCCAGCAGCCAAGATCGGACCCATGGAAACACCATATATTTT